These 23 T cell receptor beta chains came from one sample sequenced in a study of T cells after yellow fever vaccination. In TCRdb, the 5' RACE reads were re-called with MiXCR into one record per CDR3 protein. The data show fewer than 400,000 distinct CDR3 sequences, roughly 6.2% seen once. This specimen was PBMCs, taken 5 days after the yellow fever booster vaccination. The source is a man aged 30 to 39 who received the YFV17D yellow fever vaccine.

This clonotype was detected a few times. The genes are TRBV27 and TRBJ2-5; D is unclear. V lost 7 bases, J lost 5 bases, and 17 bases lay in between. Germline CDR1 and CDR2: MNHEY and SMNVEV (reference sequence). This CDR3 is built from 14 residues. The CDR3, as DNA: TGTGCCAGCACCCCCGCCGGTAGCTGGGAGACCCAGTACTTC. This gives the protein CASTPAGSWETQYF.

This clonotype was seen many times. This sequence joins TRBV2 and TRBJ2-1; D ambiguous. The CDR3 is 8 residues long. CDR1 and CDR2 from the germline V gene are SNHLY and FYNNEI. The V end lost 5 bases, the J end lost 14 bases, and 4 bases lay between the germline ends. The CDR3 loop reads CASSPEFF. The CDR3 DNA sequence: TGTGCCAGCAGTCCTGAGTTCTTC. Full variable domain (rest looked up from reference TRBV2 and TRBJ2-1): EPEVTQTPSHQVTQMGQEVILRCVPISNHLYFYWYRQILGQKVEFLVSFYNNEISEKSEIFDDQFSVERPDGSNFTLKIRSTKLEDSAMYFCASSPEFFGPGTRLTVL.

The sample holds many counts of this clonotype. The junction and the germline gene differ at one end; a read error may be behind it. The gene calls are TRBV5-1 and TRBJ2-7; D gene ambiguous. Germline CDR1 and CDR2: SGHRS and YFSETQ. There are 11 residues in the CDR3. The CDR3 DNA reads as TGTGCCAGCAGCTTAGATCGCGAGCAGTACTTC. This encodes CASSLDREQYF.

V is TRBV7-8 and J is TRBJ1-5; D remains ambiguous. Germline lookup yields CDR1 SGHVS and CDR2 FQNEAQ. V was trimmed by 5 bases and J by 9 bases, leaving 11 bases between them. The CDR3 loop spans 12 amino acids. CDR3 bases: TGTGCCAGCAGCGCCAGCTGGGGGCCCCAGCATTTT. Translated: CASSASWGPQHF.

This clonotype appeared a few times. The V gene is TRBV11-3, the J gene TRBJ2-3; D gene ambiguous. CDR3 length: 14 residues. CDR1 SGHNT and CDR2 YENEEA come from the germline V gene. Deletions cut 1 base from V and 5 bases from J, with 10 bases between. DNA for the CDR3: TGTGCCAGCAGCTTAGCACAGAACGAAGATACGCAGTATTTT. Its translation: CASSLAQNEDTQYF.

The chain employs TRBV6-1 and TRBJ2-1; 7 bases are a match to TRBD1. Per germline, CDR1 MNHNS and CDR2 SASEGT. The junction had 12 bases not matched to a gene; V was cut back by 5 bases and J by 2 bases. CDR3 length: 17 amino acids. The CDR3 sequence: CASSQGQPGRTYNEQFF. The CDR3 nucleotides read TGTGCCAGCAGTCAGGGACAGCCAGGGCGTACCTACAATGAGCAGTTCTTC.

This clonotype was seen a few times. The chain links TRBV19 to TRBJ2-1; TRBD2 is a possible D gene (6 bases). V was clipped by 1 base and J by 6 bases, with 10 bases between them. Per germline, CDR1 LNHDA and CDR2 SQIVND (reference sequence). This CDR3 is built from 14 residues. The CDR3 here is CASSIAFGSNEQFF. In DNA, the CDR3 is TGTGCCAGTAGTATAGCCTTCGGGAGCAATGAGCAGTTCTTC.

The rearrangement links TRBV7-9 to TRBJ1-5; TRBD1 is a possible D gene (5 bases). V was cut by 3 bases and J by 6 bases, with 15 bases left in between. Germline CDR1 is SEHNR and CDR2 is FQNEAQ (reference sequence). The CDR3 spans 15 residues. The CDR3 is CASSFSGAWGQPQHF. The DNA for the CDR3 is TGTGCCAGCAGCTTCTCCGGGGCCTGGGGTCAGCCCCAGCATTTT.

The chain recombines TRBV11-2 with TRBJ1-1, with 7 bases that match TRBD1. Germline V gene sequence: CDR1 SGHAT, CDR2 FQNNGV. The CDR3 spans 14 residues. Trimming took 4 bases from V and 4 from J; bases not matched to a gene: 6. The CDR3 here is CASSWDRGSTEAFF. The CDR3 DNA reads TGTGCCAGCAGCTGGGACAGAGGCTCCACTGAAGCTTTCTTT. The full variable domain, its missing parts supplied by reference TRBV11-2 and TRBJ1-1, is EAGVAQSPRYKIIEKRQSVAFWCNPISGHATLYWYQQILGQGPKLLIQFQNNGVVDDSQLPKDRFSAERLKGVDSTLKIQPAKLEDSAVYLCASSWDRGSTEAFFGQGTRLTVV.

There are many counts of this clonotype. The rearrangement uses TRBV6-5 and TRBJ2-1; D gene ambiguous. Germline V gives CDR1 MNHEY, CDR2 SVGAGI. The V and J ends lost 2 bases and 1 base respectively, with 6 bases between them. This CDR3 has 14 amino acids. The CDR3 loop is CASSYGRSYNEQFF. Written as DNA, the CDR3 is TGTGCCAGCAGTTACGGGCGGTCCTACAATGAGCAGTTCTTC.

This clonotype was counted many times. The V call is TRBV5-1, the J call TRBJ2-1, with TRBD2 matching 12 bases. The CDR3 runs 17 residues. Per the germline V gene, CDR1 is SGHRS and CDR2 is YFSETQ. After removal of 0 bases from V and 7 bases from J, the junction contained 8 bases not matched to a gene. CDR3 region: CASSLAQLAGGRNEQFF. CDR3 nucleotide sequence: TGCGCCAGCAGCTTGGCCCAACTAGCGGGAGGCCGTAATGAGCAGTTCTTC.

The CDR3 here is CASSLSGNYNEQFF. CDR3 bases: TGTGCCAGCAGTCTTAGCGGGAATTACAATGAGCAGTTCTTC. The chain has TRBV12-3 or TRBV12-4 and TRBJ2-1, with 8 nucleotides matching TRBD2. CDR3 length: 14 amino acids. The V gene end was trimmed by 5 bases and the J gene end by 4 bases; junction bases not matched to a gene: 4.

This clonotype was counted a few times. The rearrangement uses TRBV15 and TRBJ2-5; 11 bases line up with TRBD1. Trimming removed 7 bases from V and 4 bases from J; junction bases left unmatched: 5. The V gene's germline CDR1 is LNHNV and CDR2 YYDKDF (reference sequence). CDR3 size: 14 residues. The CDR3 reads CATTGTGGRETQYF. As DNA, the CDR3 is TGTGCCACCACCGGGACAGGGGGTCGAGAGACCCAGTACTTC.

Ten or more counts support this clonotype. This chain uses TRBV5-1 with TRBJ1-1, with 9 bases matching TRBD1. Losses at the gene ends were 4 bases for V and 8 bases for J; bases not matched to a gene: 6. The CDR3 contains 13 residues. Germline V gene data show CDR1 as SGHRS and CDR2 as YFSETQ. CDR3 sequence reads: CASSQGTGGEAFF. CDR3 coding DNA: TGCGCCAGCAGCCAGGGAACAGGGGGCGAAGCTTTCTTT.

V is TRBV29-1 and J is TRBJ2-3, with D unresolved. The CDR3 has 13 amino acids. Trimming took off 2 bases at V and 0 bases at J, with 6 bases between the two ends. The germline CDR1 and CDR2 sequences are SQVTM and ANQGSEA. CDR3 protein: CSVERTSTDTQYF. The CDR3 bases are TGCAGCGTTGAAAGAACTAGCACAGATACGCAGTATTTT.

The CDR3 reads CAISETSGRETQYF. In nucleotides, the CDR3 is TGTGCCATCAGCGAGACTAGCGGGAGGGAGACCCAGTACTTC. The chain employs TRBV10-3 and TRBJ2-5, with 13 bases matching TRBD2. The CDR3 loop spans 14 amino acids. CDR1 ENHRY and CDR2 SYGVKD come from the germline V gene. The V segment lost 6 bases and the J segment 5 bases; nucleotides outside the gene matches: 3.

Of note for this clonotype: Since the CDR3 does not end with the conserved phenylalanine or tryptophan, this likely comes from a read error. The genes are TRBV4-2 and TRBJ2-1, with TRBD2 matching 14 bases. The CDR3 loop spans 17 amino acids. The V gene end was trimmed by 0 bases and the J gene end by 7 bases; junction bases not matched to a gene: 5. Germline CDR1 is LGHNA and CDR2 is YNFKEQ. DNA of the CDR3: TGTGCCAGCAGCCAAGAGAGACTAGCGGGAGGGTGGAATGAGCAGTTCTCC. Its protein is CASSQERLAGGWNEQFS.

The V gene is TRBV5-1, the J gene TRBJ2-6; tentatively, D is TRBD2 (5 bases). In germline, CDR1 is SGHRS, CDR2 YFSETQ. V dropped 0 bases and J dropped 0 bases, with 7 bases sitting between them. The CDR3 loop spans 16 amino acids. CDR3 residues: CASSLEGSSGANVLTF. For the CDR3, the DNA is TGCGCCAGCAGCTTGGAAGGGAGCTCTGGGGCCAACGTCCTGACTTTC.

This clonotype was seen only a few times. The V and J genes are TRBV5-1 and TRBJ2-1, with 7 bases lining up with TRBD2. This CDR3 has 16 amino acids. With V trimmed by 3 bases and J by 5 bases, 11 bases remained unmatched. Germline lookup yields CDR1 SGHRS and CDR2 YFSETQ. CDR3 residues: CASSSRGLERDNEQFF. CDR3 nucleotide sequence: TGCGCCAGCAGCTCGAGAGGACTAGAGAGGGACAATGAGCAGTTCTTC.

This clonotype was counted ten times or more. The genes are TRBV20-1 and TRBJ1-1; a possible D gene is TRBD1 (6 bases). Germline V CDR1 and CDR2: DFQATT, SNEGSKA (reference sequence). CDR3 length: 15 residues. Trimming pared 6 bases from V and 1 base from J, leaving 18 bases between. The CDR3 DNA follows: TGCAGTGCCCGGGCTCCCGGAGGGGGGAACACTGAAGCTTTCTTT. Its translation: CSARAPGGGNTEAFF.

The rearrangement uses TRBV20-1 and TRBJ1-5, with no clear D. The germline gives CDR1 DFQATT, CDR2 SNEGSKA (reference sequence). The ends were cut back, 6 bases at V and 9 bases at J, with 15 bases in the middle. The CDR3 runs 12 residues. CDR3 in amino acids: CSAAPLVPPQHF. The CDR3 coding sequence is TGCAGTGCCGCACCCCTCGTCCCGCCCCAGCATTTT.

This clonotype showed up many times. This sequence joins TRBV5-1 and TRBJ1-1, with D possibly matching TRBD1 (6 bases). Germline values: CDR1 SGHRS, CDR2 YFSETQ. The V and J ends lost 3 bases and 4 bases respectively, with 19 bases between them. The CDR3 extends over 16 amino acids. CDR3 nucleotide sequence: TGCGCCAGCAGCTGGGGGTTTAAGGGGGGGAGCACTGAAGCTTTCTTT. Amino acid sequence: CASSWGFKGGSTEAFF.

This clonotype has more than one count but fewer than ten. V gene TRBV24-1 combines with J gene TRBJ2-1; D unclear. CDR1 and CDR2 (germline): KGHDR, SFDVKD. Deletions cut 0 bases from V and 6 bases from J, with 2 bases between. CDR3 length: 12 amino acids. CDR3 residues: CATSDLVNEQFF. The CDR3 DNA reads as TGTGCCACCAGTGATTTGGTCAATGAGCAGTTCTTC.